This T cell receptor (beta chain) was observed in a study of cytomegalovirus exposure and HLA in healthy donors. V gave up 5 bases and J gave up 1 base, with 6 bases separating them. Germline CDR1 is MNHEY and CDR2 is SVGAGI. The CDR3 is 14 residues long. Study-wide findings and caveats: For most TCR beta V segments, an earlier analysis put the productive rate at about 90% or about 30% of the time. For most TCR sequences rarity was the rule, although some public TCRs occurred in many donors.

PCR employed 60 Vbeta and 13 Jbeta primers. This table comes from immunoSEQ multiplex PCR, and its TCRdb copy is limited to in-frame clones, with some not included. Of some 150,000 clones listed, more than 75% are singletons. Comments on this clone: Its target is not known.

The receptor was isolated from a woman in her 30s in good health and CMV-seronegative. The chain combines TRBV6-5 with TRBJ2-6; no reliable D call. Sequencing input: PBMCs. CDR3 protein: CASSQQSGANVLTF. CDR3 DNA: TGTGCCAGCAGTCAACAGTCTGGGGCCAACGTCCTGACTTTC.